Sequencing of this T cell receptor (beta chain) was carried out in a study of T cell responses to AZD1222 COVID-19 vaccine. The study, taken as a whole, reports: The repertoires were collected only after the peak T cell response. Researchers report vaccine-associated CD4 TCRs spanning spike, with dominance at 160-218 and 743-854. White British ancestry dominated among donors, who included more females, and clonal diversity was possibly underestimated.

As to this clone: Antigen: not known.

Clones were read by immunoSEQ multiplex PCR, and TCRdb kept only the in-frame ones, dropping some. The sample lists about 150,000 clones; 80% to 90% were seen once. This receptor was obtained from an adult in good health. The sample in question was peripheral blood, obtained on day 0 of AZD1222 vaccination.

CDR3 DNA sequence: TGCGCCAGCAGCTATCAAAGCGGGCCGGTGGGAGATACGCAGTATTTT. The encoded protein is CASSYQSGPVGDTQYF. The rearrangement joins TRBV5-1 to TRBJ2-3, with a weak D call TRBD2 (6 bases). V was trimmed by 3 bases and J by 5 bases, leaving 19 bases between them. Germline CDR1 is SGHRS and CDR2 is YFSETQ. The CDR3 has 16 amino acids.